These 23 T cell receptor beta chains came from one sample sequenced in a study of blood T cell repertoires in COVID-19. TCRdb's table, derived via immunoSEQ multiplex PCR, lists solely in-frame clones and lacks some. Here the sample spans 180,000 or so clones, approximately 87% being singletons. Source material: PBMCs or T cells enriched from blood (not recorded which). Source of these receptors: a woman aged 50 to 60 who had recovered from COVID-19.

CDR3 nucleotides: TGTGCCATCAGTGAGCGGTACAATGAGCAGTTCTTC. Its translation: CAISERYNEQFF. The chain joins TRBV10-3 to TRBJ2-1; no clear D gene. The CDR3 is made up of 12 amino acids. Trimming took off 2 bases at V and 4 bases at J, with 3 bases between the two ends. Germline V gene data show CDR1 as ENHRY and CDR2 as SYGVKD.

This chain connects TRBV19 to TRBJ2-1, with D uncertain. This CDR3 has 13 residues. CDR1 and CDR2 from the germline V gene are LNHDA and SQIVND (reference sequence). With 5 bases removed from V and 12 bases from J, the gap between germline ends came to 17 bases. DNA for the CDR3: TGTGCCAGTAGTCGTACCACAGACGTAGGGCAGTTCTTC. It is translated as CASSRTTDVGQFF.

This chain links TRBV18 with TRBJ2-2; TRBD1 might be the D (6 bases). Trimming stripped 1 base from V and 1 base from J, with 7 bases between. This CDR3 has 15 residues. CDR1 is KGHSH and CDR2 is LQKENI in the germline V gene. The CDR3 region has the DNA TGTGCCAGCTCACCACGACAGGAGAACACCGGGGAGCTGTTTTTT. Translated: CASSPRQENTGELFF.

Note on this clone: The sample carries other DNA sequences with the same CDR3. The rearrangement uses TRBV2 and TRBJ1-2; possibly TRBD1 for D (6 bases). V was clipped by 6 bases and J by 0 bases, with 8 bases between them. The germline V gene has CDR1 SNHLY and CDR2 FYNNEI. The CDR3 spans 13 residues. The CDR3 sequence: CASRQGSNYGYTF. The CDR3 nucleotides are TGTGCCAGCAGGCAGGGGTCTAACTATGGCTACACCTTC.

V gene TRBV19 combines with J gene TRBJ1-1; 7 bases match TRBD1. This CDR3 is 14 amino acids long. The germline gives CDR1 LNHDA, CDR2 SQIVND (reference sequence). With V trimmed by 7 bases and J by 4 bases, 9 bases remained unmatched. CDR3 amino acids: CASKGANFRTEAFF. For the CDR3, the DNA is TGTGCCAGTAAGGGGGCGAATTTTCGCACTGAAGCTTTCTTT.

About this clone: One end of the junction fails to match germline, which may point to a read error. This sequence joins TRBV12-3 or TRBV12-4 and TRBJ1-2, with 7 positions matching TRBD1. The CDR3 runs to 11 residues. The CDR3 nucleotides read TGTGCCAGCAGTCAGGGACAGCTCTCCGCCTTC. This encodes CASSQGQLSAF.

The chain has TRBV28 and TRBJ2-2; TRBD2 matches 7 bases. Trimming at V came to 7 bases and at J to 1 base, leaving 6 bases not matched to a gene. The CDR3 spans 15 residues. The germline gives CDR1 MDHEN, CDR2 SYDVKM. The CDR3 nucleotides read TGTGCCAGCACCAGCGGGGCGCTGAACACCGGGGAGCTGTTTTTT. It encodes CASTSGALNTGELFF.

This chain links TRBV10-2 with TRBJ1-6, with a tentative D call TRBD1 (6 bases). The V end was cut by 2 bases, the J end by 10 bases, with 12 bases between. This CDR3 region has 14 residues. CDR1 and CDR2 (germline): WSHSY, SAAADI. CDR3 in DNA: TGCGCCAGCAGTGAGGGTCGGGGGGGCTCACCCCTCCACTTT. Translated, it gives CASSEGRGGSPLHF.

In this sample, this clone turned up many times. The chain links TRBV6-2 or TRBV6-3 to TRBJ2-2; 10 bases fit TRBD1. Germline V gives CDR1 MNHEY, CDR2 SVGEGT. The CDR3 spans 14 residues. The ends lost 6 bases at V and 6 bases at J; junction bases unmatched: 4. The CDR3 DNA sequence: TGTGCCAGCAGCCTTGGGACAGGGGCCGGGGAGCTGTTTTTT. This gives the protein CASSLGTGAGELFF.

V is TRBV27 and J is TRBJ1-5; 7 bases fit TRBD1. Per germline, CDR1 MNHEY and CDR2 SMNVEV (reference sequence). CDR3 length: 16 residues. V lost 0 bases and J lost 3; bases outside the gene matches: 5. The CDR3 region is CASSLSGDSLNQPQHF. CDR3 DNA sequence: TGTGCCAGCAGTTTATCTGGGGACAGCCTCAATCAGCCCCAGCATTTT.

The genes are TRBV28 and TRBJ1-3; 7 bases line up with TRBD1. CDR1 is MDHEN, CDR2 SYDVKM, per germline. This CDR3 has 13 amino acids. V was pared by 6 bases and J by 4 bases, with 3 bases of the junction left unmatched. CDR3 DNA: TGTGCCAGCAGGTCGGGACAGGGAAACACCATATATTTT. It codes for CASRSGQGNTIYF.

The chain has TRBV11-2 and TRBJ2-5, with D unresolved. V lost 3 bases and J 4 bases, leaving 12 bases between the germline ends. This CDR3 contains 14 residues. From germline, CDR1 is SGHAT and CDR2 FQNNGV. CDR3 DNA sequence: TGTGCCAGCAGCTTTTCCAACGGTCCAGAGACCCAGTACTTC. This gives the protein CASSFSNGPETQYF.

This chain links TRBV19 with TRBJ1-1; a possible D gene is TRBD1 (6 bases). This CDR3 spans 15 amino acids. Germline V gene data show CDR1 as LNHDA and CDR2 as SQIVND (reference sequence). V shed 3 bases and J shed 1 base, with 12 bases lying between them. CDR3 residues: CASSISQGTNTEAFF. DNA for the CDR3: TGTGCCAGTAGTATTTCTCAGGGGACGAACACTGAAGCTTTCTTT.

In the case of this clone: Other DNA sequences from this sample encode an identical CDR3 as well. V is TRBV6-5 and J is TRBJ1-1; TRBD1 aligns across 9 bases. The germline gives CDR1 MNHEY, CDR2 SVGAGI. The CDR3 sequence is 15 residues long. The junction had 4 bases not matched to a gene; V was cut back by 0 bases and J by 5 bases. In nucleotides, the CDR3 is TGTGCCAGCAGTTACTCCCGGACAGGGGATACTGAAGCTTTCTTT. Amino acids: CASSYSRTGDTEAFF.

This rearrangement joins TRBV12-3 or TRBV12-4 to TRBJ2-5, with 9 bases matching TRBD1. This CDR3 comprises 13 residues. The ends lost 8 bases at V and 5 bases at J; junction bases unmatched: 6. In nucleotides, the CDR3 is TGTGCCAGCGTAACAGGGGGCGGGGAGACCCAGTACTTC. It yields the protein CASVTGGGETQYF.

This chain connects TRBV27 to TRBJ2-2; D is unresolved. V was shortened by 6 bases and J by 0 bases, with 11 bases between the two germline ends. Germline V gives CDR1 MNHEY, CDR2 SMNVEV (reference sequence). This CDR3 is 15 amino acids long. The CDR3 DNA sequence: TGTGCCAGCAGGAGATCGTCGGCGAACACCGGGGAGCTGTTTTTT. Protein: CASRRSSANTGELFF.

This clone was picked up a small number of times. The chain couples TRBV29-1 to TRBJ1-1; D possibly corresponds to TRBD1 (6 bases). Trimming took 6 bases from V and 3 from J, leaving 14 bases between them. Germline assignment: CDR1 SQVTM and CDR2 ANQGSEA. The CDR3 totals 13 residues. The chain's CDR3 is CSVNREIYTEAFF. The DNA of the CDR3 is TGCAGCGTAAACAGGGAAATTTACACTGAAGCTTTCTTT.

Here the CDR3 reads CTSSQDSQFNEQFF. CDR3 in DNA: TGCACCAGCAGCCAAGATAGCCAGTTCAATGAGCAGTTCTTC. The chain has TRBV1 and TRBJ2-1; the D segment call TRBD2 is taken from the table without a DNA check. TRBV1 is termed a pseudogene. CDR3 length: 14 amino acids.

The table lists this clone with a count of one. The V and J genes are TRBV19 and TRBJ2-5, with D possibly being TRBD1 (6 bases). The V end lost 5 bases, the J end lost 2 bases, and 15 bases lay between the germline ends. The germline CDR1 and CDR2 sequences are LNHDA and SQIVND (reference sequence). The CDR3 consists of 15 residues. The CDR3 bases are TGTGCCAGTAGTTTCAGGGGTCCCCCTCAAGAGACCCAGTACTTC. This encodes CASSFRGPPQETQYF. The variable domain in full, completed from reference TRBV19 and TRBJ2-5, reads DGGITQSPKYLFRKEGQNVTLSCEQNLNHDAMYWYRQDPGQGLRLIYYSQIVNDFQKGDIAEGYSVSREKKESFPLTVTSAQKNPTAFYLCASSFRGPPQETQYFGPGTRLLVL.

The genes are TRBV5-1 and TRBJ2-1; 9 bases align to TRBD2. With 8 bases clipped from V and 0 bases from J, the junction kept 6 bases outside the gene matches. The CDR3 covers 15 residues. The germline V gene has CDR1 SGHRS and CDR2 YFSETQ. The CDR3 DNA reads as TGCGCCAGTGACTCAGCGGGGGGCTCCTACAATGAGCAGTTCTTC. It encodes CASDSAGGSYNEQFF. Full variable domain (remainder filled in from reference TRBV5-1 and TRBJ2-1): KAGVTQTPRYLIKTRGQQVTLSCSPISGHRSVSWYQQTPGQGLQFLFEYFSETQRNKGNFPGRFSGRQFSNSRSEMNVSTLELGDSALYLCASDSAGGSYNEQFFGPGTRLTVL.

This clone was counted a few times. The rearrangement joins TRBV30 to TRBJ1-3; D remains ambiguous. V lost 1 base and J lost 4, with 8 bases in between. The germline V gene has CDR1 GTSNPN and CDR2 SVGIG (reference sequence). The CDR3 runs 13 residues. DNA of the CDR3: TGTGCCTGGAGTGCGGTTAAAGGAAACACCATATATTTT. This translates into CAWSAVKGNTIYF.

This rearrangement joins TRBV30 to TRBJ1-1; 7 bases line up with TRBD1. The germline gives CDR1 GTSNPN, CDR2 SVGIG (reference sequence). The CDR3 runs to 14 residues. V lost 3 bases to trimming and J lost 4 bases; unmatched junction nucleotides: 8. Written as DNA, the CDR3 is TGTGCCTGGAGGACAGGGTTCCTGGGCACTGAAGCTTTCTTT. As protein: CAWRTGFLGTEAFF.

The chain uses TRBV15 and TRBJ2-7; 7 bases agree with TRBD1. The V segment lost 1 base and the J segment 3 bases; nucleotides outside the gene matches: 9. The CDR3 contains 16 residues. The germline V gene has CDR1 LNHNV and CDR2 YYDKDF (reference sequence). Written as DNA, the CDR3 is TGTGCCACCAGCAGAGTCAAGGGGGCGATCGTCTACGAGCAGTACGTC. Its protein product is CATSRVKGAIVYEQYV.